Many counts were recorded for the clone carrying this T cell receptor (beta chain). Its specificity is not known. The CDR3 sequence is 16 residues long. Germline assignment: CDR1 SNHLY and CDR2 FYNNEI. Trimming stripped 3 bases from V and 3 bases from J, with 18 bases between. Clinicians diagnosed using symptoms, serum thyroxine, TRAb, thyroid ultrasound and orbital computed tomography. The data originate from a study of Graves' ophthalmopathy and Graves' hyperthyroidism. General observations from the study: Forecasting of ophthalmopathy progression by the model achieved nearly 71% sensitivity and 72% to 85% specificity.

As the template, RNA transcripts were used to amplify TCR beta CDR3 regions. Investigators did first-round RT-PCR with HTBI primers, then second-round multiplex PCR. TCRdb fed the multiplex PCR reads into MiXCR, producing one record per CDR3 protein. The data contain fewer than 650,000 distinct CDR3 sequences, 20% to 25% of them singletons. The chain recombines TRBV2 with TRBJ2-7, with a possible D match to TRBD1 (6 bases). This clonotype was obtained from a woman in her late teens or twenties with stable Graves' hyperthyroidism. Some clones in this sample may be carry-over from other donors' samples. Sequencing input: peripheral blood. The CDR3 DNA reads TGTGCCAGCAGTGAGATTCTTGGGCAGGGGATCTACGAGCAGTACTTC. It yields the protein CASSEILGQGIYEQYF.